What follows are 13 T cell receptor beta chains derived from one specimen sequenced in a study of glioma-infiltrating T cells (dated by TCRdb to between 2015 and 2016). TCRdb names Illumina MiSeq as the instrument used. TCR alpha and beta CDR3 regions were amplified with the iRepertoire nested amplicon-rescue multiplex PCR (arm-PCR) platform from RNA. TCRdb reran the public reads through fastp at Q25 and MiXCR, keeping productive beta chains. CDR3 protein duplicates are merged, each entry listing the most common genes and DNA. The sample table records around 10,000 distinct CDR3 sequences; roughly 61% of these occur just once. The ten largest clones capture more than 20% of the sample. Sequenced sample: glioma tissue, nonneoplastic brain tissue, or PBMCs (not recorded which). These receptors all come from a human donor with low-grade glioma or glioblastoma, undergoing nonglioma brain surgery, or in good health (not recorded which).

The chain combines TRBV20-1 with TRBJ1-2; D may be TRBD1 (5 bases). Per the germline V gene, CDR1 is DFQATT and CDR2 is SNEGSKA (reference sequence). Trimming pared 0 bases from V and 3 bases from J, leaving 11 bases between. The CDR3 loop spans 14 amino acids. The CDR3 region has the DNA TGCAGTGCTAGAGATCGAAGGGGTGACTATGGCTACACCTTC. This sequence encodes CSARDRRGDYGYTF.

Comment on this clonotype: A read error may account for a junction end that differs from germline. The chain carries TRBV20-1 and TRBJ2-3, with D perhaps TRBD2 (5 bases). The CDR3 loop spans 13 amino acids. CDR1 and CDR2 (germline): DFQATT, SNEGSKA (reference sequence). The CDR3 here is CSARDLKGDTQYF. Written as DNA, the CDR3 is TGCAGTGCTAGAGATCTTAAGGGAGATACACAGTATTTT.

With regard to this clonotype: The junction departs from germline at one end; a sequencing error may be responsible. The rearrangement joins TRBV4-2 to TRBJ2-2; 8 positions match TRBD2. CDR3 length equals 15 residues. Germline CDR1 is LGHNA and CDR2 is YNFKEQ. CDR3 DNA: TGTTCCAGCATCCCACCAGCGGGAGACACCGGGGAGCTGTTTTTT. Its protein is CSSIPPAGDTGELFF.

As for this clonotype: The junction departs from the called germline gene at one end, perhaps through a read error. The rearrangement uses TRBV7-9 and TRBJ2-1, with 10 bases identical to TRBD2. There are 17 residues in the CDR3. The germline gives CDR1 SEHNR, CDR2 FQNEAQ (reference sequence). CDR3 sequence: CASSVALAGESEDEQFF. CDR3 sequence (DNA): TGTGCCAGCAGCGTAGCCCTAGCGGGGGAGAGTGAGGATGAGCAGTTCTTC.

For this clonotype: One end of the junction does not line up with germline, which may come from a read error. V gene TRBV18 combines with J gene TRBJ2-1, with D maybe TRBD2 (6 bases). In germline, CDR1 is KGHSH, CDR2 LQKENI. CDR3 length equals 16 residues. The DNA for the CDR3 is TGTGCCAGCTCCAAACTGGAGACTAGAGCCTACAATGAACAGTTCTTC. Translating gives CASSKLETRAYNEQFF.

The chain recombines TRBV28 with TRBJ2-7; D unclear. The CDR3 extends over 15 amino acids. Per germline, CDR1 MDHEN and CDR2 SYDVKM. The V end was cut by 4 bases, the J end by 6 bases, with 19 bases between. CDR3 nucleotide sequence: TGTGCCAGCAGTTCCGGAGATCCAAGGAACCCCGAGCAGTACTTC. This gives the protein CASSSGDPRNPEQYF. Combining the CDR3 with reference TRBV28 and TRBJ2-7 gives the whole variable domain DVKVTQSSRYLVKRTGEKVFLECVQDMDHENMFWYRQDPGLGLRLIYFSYDVKMKEKGDIPEGYSVSREKKERFSLILESASTNQTSMYLCASSSGDPRNPEQYFGPGTRLTVT.

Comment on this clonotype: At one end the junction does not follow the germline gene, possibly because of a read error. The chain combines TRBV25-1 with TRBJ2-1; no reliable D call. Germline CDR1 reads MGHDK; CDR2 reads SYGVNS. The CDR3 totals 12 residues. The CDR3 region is CASSELYNEQSF. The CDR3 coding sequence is TGTGCCAGCAGTGAGTTATACAATGAGCAGTCCTTC. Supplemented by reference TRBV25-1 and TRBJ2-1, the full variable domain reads EADIYQTPRYLVIGTGKKITLECSQTMGHDKMYWYQQDPGMELHLIHYSYGVNSTEKGDLSSESTVSRIRTEHFPLTLESARPSHTSQYLCASSELYNEQSFGPGTRLTVL.

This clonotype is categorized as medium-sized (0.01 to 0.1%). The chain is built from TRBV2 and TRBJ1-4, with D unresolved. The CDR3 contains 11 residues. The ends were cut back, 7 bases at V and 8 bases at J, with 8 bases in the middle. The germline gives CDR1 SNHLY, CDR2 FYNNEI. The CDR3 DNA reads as TGTGCCAGCAATGGTGAAGAAAAACTGTTTTTT. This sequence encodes CASNGEEKLFF.

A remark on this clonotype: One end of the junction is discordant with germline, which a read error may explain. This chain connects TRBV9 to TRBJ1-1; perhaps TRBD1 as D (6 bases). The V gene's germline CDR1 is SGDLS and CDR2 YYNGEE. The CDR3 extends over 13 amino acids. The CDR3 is CASSHRDNNEAFF. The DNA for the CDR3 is TGTGCCAGCAGCCATCGGGACAACAATGAAGCTTTCTTT.

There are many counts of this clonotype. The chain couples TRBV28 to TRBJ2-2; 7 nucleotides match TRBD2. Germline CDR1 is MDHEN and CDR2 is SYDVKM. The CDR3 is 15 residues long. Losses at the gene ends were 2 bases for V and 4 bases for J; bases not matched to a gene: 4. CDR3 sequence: CASSLGGSGTGELFF. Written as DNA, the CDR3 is TGTGCCAGCAGTTTAGGCGGGAGTGGCACCGGGGAGCTGTTTTTT.

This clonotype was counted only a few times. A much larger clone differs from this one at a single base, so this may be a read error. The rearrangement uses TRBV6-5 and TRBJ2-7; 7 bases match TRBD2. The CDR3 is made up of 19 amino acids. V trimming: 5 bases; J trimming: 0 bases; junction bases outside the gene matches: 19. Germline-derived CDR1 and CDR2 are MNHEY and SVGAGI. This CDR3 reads CASSPTTSVSSPSSYEQYF. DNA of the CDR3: TGTGCCAGCAGTCCAACTACTAGCGTGTCTTCCCCGAGCTCCTACGAGCAGTACTTC.

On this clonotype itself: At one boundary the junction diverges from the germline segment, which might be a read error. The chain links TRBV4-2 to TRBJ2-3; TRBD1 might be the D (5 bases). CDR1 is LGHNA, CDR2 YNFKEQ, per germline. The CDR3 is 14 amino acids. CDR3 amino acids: CASSSRGSTDTKYF. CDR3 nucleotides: TGTGCCAGCAGCTCAAGGGGTAGCACAGATACGAAGTATTTT.

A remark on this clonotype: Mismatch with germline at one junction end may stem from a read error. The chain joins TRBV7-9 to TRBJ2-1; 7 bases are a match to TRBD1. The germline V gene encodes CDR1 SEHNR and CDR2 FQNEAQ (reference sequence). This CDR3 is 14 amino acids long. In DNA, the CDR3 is TGTGCCAGCAGATTAGGGGGCAGGACCATTGAGCAGTTCTTC. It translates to CASRLGGRTIEQFF.